The entry below gives a single T cell receptor (beta chain) sequence along with its context. The sample is drawn from a study of blood T cell repertoires in COVID-19. Looking at the study overall: T cells, B-cell-depleted T cells, or PBMCs provided the cDNA or gDNA that served as material.

The length of the CDR3 is 15 residues. The junction had 10 bases not matched to a gene; V was cut back by 3 bases and J by 6 bases. Germline V CDR1 and CDR2: LNHDA, SQIVND (reference sequence). Clones were sequenced by immunoSEQ multiplex PCR, and TCRdb holds only the in-frame ones, with some missing. The sample holds a few hundred thousand clones, nearly 90% seen once. The TCR comes from a woman aged 55 to 70 with COVID-19, enrolled during active disease. V usage is TRBV19 and J usage is TRBJ1-2, with 7 bases that match TRBD1. Source material: peripheral blood. CDR3 amino acids: CASSILRGRTNGYTF. In DNA, the CDR3 is TGTGCCAGTAGTATCCTAAGGGGGCGCACCAATGGCTACACCTTC.